This T cell receptor (beta chain) was captured in a study of spatial heterogeneity in lung cancer. Across the study: Detection consistently captured more beta-chain sequences than alpha-chain sequences. Overall study results and limits: Ubiquitous expanded tumor TCRs surfaced in blood more at resection than they did at follow-up.

V dropped 4 bases and J dropped 9; count of bases not matched to a gene: 6. Germline assignment: CDR1 MNHEY and CDR2 SMNVEV (reference sequence). The CDR3 extends over 13 amino acids. Time point described: sample taken at primary tumor resection. Unsorted whole RNA of tumor, nontumor lung or frozen PBMC was sequenced. This clonotype was recorded at least ten times. Its specificity is not known. Single TCR cDNA molecules each had their own unique molecular identifier. TCRdb passed the 5' RACE reads through MiXCR, listing each CDR3 protein once. Seen here are some 37,000 distinct CDR3 sequences, about 7% observed once, and the top ten hold 25% to 35%.

This sequence joins TRBV27 and TRBJ2-4; 7 nucleotides match TRBD1. Specimen: PBMCs, collected at surgery. This TCR came from a female donor with early-stage non-small cell lung cancer. The CDR3 DNA follows: TGTGCCAGCAGTTACACCAACAGGGGCATTCAGTACTTC. Translating gives CASSYTNRGIQYF.